The 18 T cell receptor beta chains below were found in one sample sequenced in a study of PD-1 blockade in classical Hodgkin lymphoma. Using immunoSEQ multiplex PCR, the repertoire was profiled, and TCRdb retains in-frame clones only, with some absent. The sample yields some 60,000 clones, more than 80% seen once. Brentuximab vedotin exposure varied among the patients, all of whom had relapsed after autologous stem cell transplantation. The sample was peripheral blood mononuclear cells (PBMCs), taken at baseline. These receptors were taken from a human donor with classical Hodgkin lymphoma.

The V and J genes are TRBV29-1 and TRBJ2-5; TRBD2 might be the D (7 bases). Trimming removed 8 bases at V and 5 bases at J, with 15 bases between. The CDR3 has 12 residues. CDR1 is SQVTM and CDR2 is ANQGSEA in the germline V gene. The chain's CDR3 is CSSMRGGETQYF. The CDR3 bases are TGCAGCAGTATGAGGGGGGGGGAGACCCAGTACTTC.

This clone showed up just once. The chain links TRBV9 to TRBJ2-3; D possibly corresponds to TRBD1 (5 bases). This CDR3 region has 14 residues. Germline lookup yields CDR1 SGDLS and CDR2 YYNGEE. Deletions cut 1 base from V and 2 bases from J, with 8 bases between. This chain's CDR3 is CASSVNGATDTQYF. The DNA for the CDR3 is TGTGCCAGCAGCGTAAATGGGGCCACAGATACGCAGTATTTT.

The chain is built from TRBV5-5 and TRBJ1-6; D gene unclear. The CDR3 consists of 14 residues. CDR1 is SGHKS, CDR2 YYEKEE, per germline (reference sequence). Trimming took 4 bases from V and 3 from J, leaving 8 bases between them. The chain's CDR3 is CASSPNSYNSPLHF. DNA for the CDR3: TGTGCCAGCAGCCCGAACAGCTATAATTCACCCCTCCACTTT.

This chain joins TRBV18 and TRBJ1-1, with D possibly being TRBD1 (6 bases). CDR1 and CDR2 from the germline V gene are KGHSH and LQKENI. This CDR3 contains 14 residues. The V gene lost 3 bases and the J gene lost 1 base, with 9 bases spanning the gap. CDR3 loop: CASSPLDRNTEAFF. Written as DNA, the CDR3 is TGTGCCAGCTCACCTCTGGACAGGAACACTGAAGCTTTCTTT.

The chain is built from TRBV5-6 and TRBJ1-1; weak D call: TRBD1 (5 bases). Germline V gene lookup returns CDR1 SGHDT and CDR2 YYEEEE. Trimming stripped 1 base from V and 10 bases from J, with 14 bases between. The CDR3 contains 13 residues. The CDR3 region is CASSLLGGSAAFF. CDR3 DNA sequence: TGTGCCAGCAGCTTGCTCGGGGGTTCAGCAGCTTTCTTT.

The chain recombines TRBV18 with TRBJ1-6; unclear D gene. The length of the CDR3 is 13 residues. The germline gives CDR1 KGHSH, CDR2 LQKENI. Trimming shortened V by 6 bases and J by 8 bases, and 11 bases separated the two germline ends. The CDR3 DNA reads TGTGCCAGCTCCCCCTTAGAGGATTCACCCCTCCACTTT. It codes for CASSPLEDSPLHF.

The V call is TRBV21-1, the J call TRBJ2-7; no check of the table's D call, TRBD2, against the DNA was made. TRBV21-1 is designated a pseudogene. The CDR3 spans 13 residues. The CDR3 DNA sequence: TGTGCCAGCCGGGGGGAGGAGGGCCACGAGCAGTACTTC. Amino acid sequence: CASRGEEGHEQYF.

V is TRBV5-8 and J is TRBJ1-1; D remains ambiguous. CDR1 is SGHTS and CDR2 is YDEGEE in the germline V gene. The CDR3 has 10 residues. Trimming took off 2 bases at V and 9 bases at J, with 5 bases between the two ends. The CDR3 region has the DNA TGTGCCAGCAGCTTTGCCCAAGCTTTCTTT. Translating it yields CASSFAQAFF.

The chain recombines TRBV5-6 with TRBJ1-2, with a weak D call TRBD1 (5 bases). From germline, CDR1 is SGHDT and CDR2 YYEEEE. V shed 3 bases and J shed 8 bases, with 14 bases lying between them. The CDR3 is 13 amino acids. The DNA of the CDR3 is TGTGCCAGCAGCTCGGACAATGCCCCGGGCTACACCTTC. Protein: CASSSDNAPGYTF. Supplemented by reference TRBV5-6 and TRBJ1-2, the full variable domain reads DAGVTQSPTHLIKTRGQQVTLRCSPKSGHDTVSWYQQALGQGPQFIFQYYEEEERQRGNFPDRFSGHQFPNYSSELNVNALLLGDSALYLCASSSDNAPGYTFGSGTRLTVV.

This rearrangement joins TRBV6-5 to TRBJ1-2; the D is unclear. CDR1 and CDR2 from the germline V gene are MNHEY and SVGAGI. The CDR3 runs 11 residues. The germline V and J ends were trimmed by 4 bases and 5 bases, with 5 bases remaining between them. The CDR3 DNA is TGTGCCAGCAGTTCTCGGTATGGCTACACCTTC. This sequence encodes CASSSRYGYTF.

The rearrangement uses TRBV27 and TRBJ2-2; tentatively, D is TRBD2 (5 bases). Germline CDR1 is MNHEY and CDR2 is SMNVEV (reference sequence). CDR3 length: 14 amino acids. The V end was cut by 4 bases, the J end by 4 bases, with 10 bases between. CDR3 residues: CASSSPGVTGELFF. The DNA of the CDR3 is TGTGCCAGCAGTTCTCCCGGGGTCACCGGGGAGCTGTTTTTT.

The V and J genes are TRBV5-4 and TRBJ1-1; 7 bases are a match to TRBD1. The V gene end was trimmed by 4 bases and the J gene end by 6 bases; junction bases not matched to a gene: 9. Germline values: CDR1 SGHNT, CDR2 YYREEE (reference sequence). The CDR3 is 14 amino acids. The CDR3 sequence is CASSPGQERPEAFF. CDR3 in DNA: TGTGCCAGCAGCCCAGGACAGGAAAGGCCTGAAGCTTTCTTT.

This chain links TRBV7-2 with TRBJ1-6; D is ambiguous. The V gene's germline CDR1 is SGHTA and CDR2 FQGNSA. Trimming stripped 0 bases from V and 6 bases from J, with 3 bases between. This CDR3 is built from 13 residues. The CDR3 DNA sequence: TGTGCCAGCAGCTTAGCGGTTAATTCACCCCTCCACTTT. Translated, it gives CASSLAVNSPLHF.

This chain connects TRBV25-1 to TRBJ1-2, with D possibly being TRBD1 (5 bases). V gave up 3 bases and J gave up 0 bases, with 5 bases separating them. The CDR3 length is 13 residues. From germline, CDR1 is MGHDK and CDR2 SYGVNS. CDR3 sequence reads: CASSEGANYGYTF. CDR3 DNA: TGTGCCAGCAGTGAGGGGGCTAACTATGGCTACACCTTC.

The chain carries TRBV28 and TRBJ2-3; TRBD2 agrees at 16 bases. The CDR3 runs to 16 residues. Germline V lookup: CDR1 MDHEN, CDR2 SYDVKM. V trimming: 11 bases; J trimming: 2 bases; junction bases outside the gene matches: 7. CDR3 residues: CAAMGTSGGATDTQYF. In nucleotides, the CDR3 is TGTGCCGCAATGGGGACTAGCGGGGGGGCCACAGATACGCAGTATTTT.

This rearrangement joins TRBV14 to TRBJ1-2; possibly TRBD1 for D (5 bases). This CDR3 spans 12 amino acids. With 4 bases removed from V and 13 bases from J, the gap between germline ends came to 16 bases. The germline V gene encodes CDR1 SGHDN and CDR2 FVKESK. This CDR3 reads CASSPVGGVRTF. CDR3 in DNA: TGTGCCAGCAGCCCCGTAGGAGGGGTGCGCACCTTC.

The chain employs TRBV7-2 and TRBJ2-3, with D possibly called TRBD1 or TRBD2 (5 bases each). V dropped 5 bases and J dropped 3 bases, with 18 bases sitting between them. The CDR3 is 16 residues long. Germline CDR1 SGHTA, CDR2 FQGNSA. The CDR3 protein is CASSVGTFPGTDTQYF. CDR3 nucleotides: TGTGCCAGCAGCGTCGGGACCTTCCCAGGAACAGATACGCAGTATTTT.

This chain connects TRBV5-1 to TRBJ2-5; 8 nucleotides match TRBD2. The CDR3 contains 15 residues. After removal of 5 bases from V and 4 bases from J, the junction contained 10 bases not matched to a gene. CDR1 SGHRS and CDR2 YFSETQ come from the germline V gene. CDR3 coding DNA: TGCGCCAGCAGACCCACTCTAGCGGGCGTAGAGACCCAGTACTTC. Its translation: CASRPTLAGVETQYF.